Each of the 8 T cell receptor beta chains below was sequenced from the same sample in a study of T cells in Graves' hyperthyroidism and ophthalmopathy. TCR beta CDR3 region amplification was performed from RNA transcripts. TCR CDR3 regions were first amplified by RT-PCR with HTBI primers. A single record per CDR3 protein comes from TCRdb applying MiXCR to the multiplex PCR reads. This sample has a few hundred thousand distinct CDR3 sequences, with about a sixth found just once. The source material was blood. Receptor source: a woman aged 40 to 49 with Graves' ophthalmopathy.

This clonotype was seen many times. The rearrangement uses TRBV6-1 and TRBJ2-6, with D uncertain. CDR1 is MNHNS and CDR2 is SASEGT in the germline V gene. V gave up 6 bases and J gave up 0 bases, with 9 bases separating them. There are 15 residues in the CDR3. CDR3 DNA sequence: TGTGCCAGCAGCGCCCTCCCCTCTGGGGCCAACGTCCTGACTTTC. Protein product: CASSALPSGANVLTF.

This clonotype was observed many times. CDR3 residues: CASKRSAGTEAFF. CDR3 in DNA: TGTGCCAGCAAGAGGAGCGCGGGCACTGAAGCTTTCTTT. The V and J genes are TRBV2 and TRBJ1-1; D is unclear. With 7 bases removed from V and 4 bases from J, the gap between germline ends came to 13 bases. Germline V lookup: CDR1 SNHLY, CDR2 FYNNEI. The CDR3 sequence is 13 residues long.

The chain combines TRBV20-1 with TRBJ2-3; 16 bases align to TRBD2. The germline gives CDR1 DFQATT, CDR2 SNEGSKA (reference sequence). After removal of 3 bases from V and 0 bases from J, the junction contained 3 bases not matched to a gene. The CDR3 is 17 amino acids. CDR3 protein: CSARGLAGGTSTDTQYF. In nucleotides, the CDR3 is TGCAGTGCTAGGGGACTAGCGGGGGGGACTAGCACAGATACGCAGTATTTT.

This clonotype was detected a few times. The rearrangement uses TRBV6-1 and TRBJ2-1; D possibly corresponds to TRBD2 (5 bases). The germline gives CDR1 MNHNS, CDR2 SASEGT. V was cut by 3 bases and J by 0 bases, with 18 bases left in between. The CDR3 consists of 18 residues. The CDR3 sequence: CASSDLGAFRSSYNEQFF. The CDR3 DNA follows: TGTGCCAGCAGTGACCTGGGAGCTTTCCGAAGCTCCTACAATGAGCAGTTCTTC.

In this sample, this clonotype turned up a few times. The chain couples TRBV5-1 to TRBJ2-7, with 9 bases aligning to TRBD1. Germline loops: CDR1 SGHRS, CDR2 YFSETQ. The CDR3 length is 14 residues. J gave up 5 bases and V 4 bases, and 7 bases lay outside the gene matches. CDR3 amino acids: CASSRGQGTDEQYF. CDR3 sequence (DNA): TGCGCCAGCAGCCGGGGACAGGGAACGGACGAGCAGTACTTC.

This clonotype was seen a handful of times. V is TRBV2 and J is TRBJ1-2, with D unclear. The CDR3 runs to 13 residues. Trimming pared 4 bases from V and 3 bases from J, leaving 9 bases between. From germline, CDR1 is SNHLY and CDR2 FYNNEI. The CDR3 sequence is CASSASRDYGYTF. The CDR3 DNA reads as TGTGCCAGCAGTGCCTCCCGAGACTATGGCTACACCTTC.

This clonotype was observed a few times. A read error is possible here, since a much larger clone lies one base away. The chain recombines TRBV10-3 with TRBJ2-1; the D is unclear. The V gene's germline CDR1 is ENHRY and CDR2 SYGVKD. The V end lost 4 bases, the J end lost 9 bases, and 22 bases lay between the germline ends. This CDR3 is 16 amino acids long. CDR3 bases: TGTGCCATCAGTGGCCTGTCATGGGGAACAATGGGTGAGCAGTTCTTC. It is translated as CAISGLSWGTMGEQFF.

Many counts were recorded for this clonotype. V and J are TRBV3-1 and TRBJ2-7; no reliable D call. The CDR3 has 12 residues. Per the germline V gene, CDR1 is LGHDT and CDR2 is YNNKEL (reference sequence). Trimming left V 6 bases short and J 3 bases short, with 9 bases between. DNA of the CDR3: TGTGCCAGCAGGGGTCAGAGCTACGAGCAGTACTTC. Its protein is CASRGQSYEQYF.